This entry lists 28 T cell receptor beta chains sequenced from one sample in a study of control samples from healthy donors and cancer patients. Here immunoSEQ multiplex PCR was the method, and the copy in TCRdb shows in-frame clones only, minus some. This table holds about 170,000 clones, roughly 90% found once. Sample: blood. The source is a man aged 25-45 years in good health.

V usage is TRBV28 and J usage is TRBJ1-6; D call uncertain. The V and J ends lost 5 bases and 6 bases respectively, with 11 bases between them. This CDR3 spans 14 amino acids. Germline CDR1 is MDHEN and CDR2 is SYDVKM. CDR3 DNA sequence: TGTGCCAGCAGTGGACCCAGGCGTAATTCACCCCTCCACTTT. Translation gives CASSGPRRNSPLHF. The variable domain in full, completed from reference TRBV28 and TRBJ1-6, reads DVKVTQSSRYLVKRTGEKVFLECVQDMDHENMFWYRQDPGLGLRLIYFSYDVKMKEKGDIPEGYSVSREKKERFSLILESASTNQTSMYLCASSGPRRNSPLHFGNGTRLTVT.

V usage is TRBV2 and J usage is TRBJ2-1; D is possibly TRBD1 (6 bases). Between the trimmed V and J ends, which lost 7 bases and 8 bases, there was a span of 12 bases. Per germline, CDR1 SNHLY and CDR2 FYNNEI. The length of the CDR3 is 12 residues. The CDR3 sequence is CASTLRGYEQFF. The CDR3 nucleotides read TGTGCCAGCACCCTCAGGGGATATGAGCAGTTCTTC.

The chain uses TRBV24-1 and TRBJ2-1; weak D call: TRBD2 (6 bases). Germline V gene data show CDR1 as KGHDR and CDR2 as SFDVKD. V lost 3 bases and J lost 2, with 10 bases in between. The CDR3 runs to 15 residues. CDR3 loop: CATSDRLETYNEQFF. The CDR3 coding sequence is TGTGCCACCAGTGATAGACTAGAGACCTACAATGAGCAGTTCTTC.

This clone rates as medium-sized (0.01 to 0.1%). The J gene is TRBJ1-5, the V gene TRBV7-9; the D gene is possibly TRBD1 (5 bases). The CDR3 spans 16 residues. Germline-derived CDR1 and CDR2 are SEHNR and FQNEAQ (reference sequence). V gave up 1 base and J gave up 0 bases, with 10 bases separating them. The CDR3 loop is CASSLGGDYSNQPQHF. The CDR3 nucleotides are TGTGCCAGCAGCTTAGGGGGGGATTATAGCAATCAGCCCCAGCATTTT.

The chain's CDR3 is CASSFSPLGAYEQYF. CDR3 bases: TGTGCCAGCAGTTTTTCCCCTCTAGGGGCCTACGAGCAGTACTTC. The chain employs TRBV27 and TRBJ2-7, with a tentative D call TRBD1 (5 bases). The CDR3 spans 15 residues. V dropped 3 bases and J dropped 2 bases, with 14 bases sitting between them. CDR1 is MNHEY and CDR2 is SMNVEV in the germline V gene (reference sequence).

The chain recombines TRBV7-3 with TRBJ2-3; no reliable D call. Germline V gene sequence: CDR1 SGHTA, CDR2 FQGTGA. With 1 base removed from V and 6 bases from J, the gap between germline ends came to 5 bases. The CDR3 contains 12 residues. CDR3 in DNA: TGTGCCAGCAGCTTAAAGGGCGATACGCAGTATTTT. Translated: CASSLKGDTQYF.

This clone was recorded only once. The rearrangement uses TRBV9 and TRBJ1-3; D gene unclear. Trimming left V 0 bases short and J 0 bases short, with 4 bases between. The germline V gene encodes CDR1 SGDLS and CDR2 YYNGEE. This CDR3 region has 14 residues. This CDR3 is CASSVATSGNTIYF. The CDR3 nucleotides are TGTGCCAGCAGCGTAGCCACCTCTGGAAACACCATATATTTT.

J is TRBJ1-5 and V is TRBV15; D gene uncertain. CDR1 and CDR2 (germline): LNHNV, YYDKDF (reference sequence). The CDR3 sequence is 15 residues long. V was clipped by 4 bases and J by 6 bases, with 16 bases between them. Written as DNA, the CDR3 is TGTGCCACCAGCACTCCCGTCGAAATGGGTCAGCCCCAGCATTTT. Translated, it gives CATSTPVEMGQPQHF.

This chain joins TRBV6-6 and TRBJ2-7; 9 nucleotides line up with TRBD1. Per the germline V gene, CDR1 is MNHNY and CDR2 is SVGAGI (reference sequence). With 3 bases clipped from V and 6 bases from J, the junction kept 12 bases outside the gene matches. The CDR3 sequence is 16 residues long. The CDR3 sequence: CASSYSPGQGRAEQYF. DNA for the CDR3: TGTGCCAGCAGTTATTCACCGGGACAGGGTAGGGCCGAGCAGTACTTC.

The chain carries TRBV28 and TRBJ2-2, with D maybe TRBD1 (7 bases). The CDR3 spans 15 residues. Trimming removed 3 bases at V and 5 bases at J, with 13 bases between. Germline V lookup: CDR1 MDHEN, CDR2 SYDVKM. CDR3: CASSFGGGRTGELFF. The CDR3 DNA is TGTGCCAGCAGTTTTGGAGGGGGCAGGACCGGGGAGCTGTTTTTT.

The J gene is TRBJ1-6, the V gene TRBV23-1; 8 nucleotides agree with TRBD1. TRBV23-1 is an ORF for which the function is uncertain. The CDR3 totals 15 residues. V lost 5 bases and J lost 1; bases outside the gene matches: 1. CDR3 nucleotides: TGCGCCAGCAGTTGGACAGGGTCCTATAATTCACCCCTCCACTTT. This gives the protein CASSWTGSYNSPLHF.

The chain carries TRBV27 and TRBJ1-2; TRBD1 agrees at 7 bases. V dropped 5 bases and J dropped 4; count of bases not matched to a gene: 4. Germline values: CDR1 MNHEY, CDR2 SMNVEV (reference sequence). The CDR3 has 13 amino acids. In DNA, the CDR3 is TGTGCCAGCAGTCAGGACAGGAGCTATGGCTACACCTTC. This codes for CASSQDRSYGYTF.

The V call is TRBV7-2, the J call TRBJ2-5; TRBD1 is a possible D gene (5 bases). CDR3 size: 14 residues. Between the trimmed V and J ends, which lost 5 bases and 8 bases, there was a span of 18 bases. The germline V gene has CDR1 SGHTA and CDR2 FQGNSA. CDR3 in amino acids: CASSPRTRDGTQYF. The CDR3 bases are TGTGCCAGCAGCCCCCGGACACGTGATGGAACCCAGTACTTC. Combining the CDR3 with reference TRBV7-2 and TRBJ2-5 gives the whole variable domain GAGVSQSPSNKVTEKGKDVELRCDPISGHTALYWYRQSLGQGLEFLIYFQGNSAPDKSGLPSDRFSAERTGGSVSTLTIQRTQQEDSAVYLCASSPRTRDGTQYFGPGTRLLVL.

The chain uses TRBV7-9 and TRBJ2-5; D unresolved. Germline CDR1 reads SEHNR; CDR2 reads FQNEAQ (reference sequence). The ends were cut back, 2 bases at V and 5 bases at J, with 6 bases in the middle. CDR3 length: 12 amino acids. The CDR3 bases are TGTGCCAGCAGCTTATTACGGGAGACCCAGTACTTC. Its protein product is CASSLLRETQYF.

The chain recombines TRBV27 with TRBJ1-3, with a weak D call TRBD1 (5 bases). There are 12 residues in the CDR3. Germline V lookup: CDR1 MNHEY, CDR2 SMNVEV (reference sequence). V was shortened by 7 bases and J by 4 bases, with 8 bases between the two germline ends. CDR3 sequence (DNA): TGTGCCAGCAAAGGGGACGGAAACACCATATATTTT. Translating gives CASKGDGNTIYF.

The chain has TRBV5-1 and TRBJ1-2; maybe TRBD1 (5 bases). The CDR3 is made up of 14 amino acids. The V end was cut by 0 bases, the J end by 2 bases, with 8 bases between. Germline lookup yields CDR1 SGHRS and CDR2 YFSETQ. The chain's CDR3 is CASSLGDFNYGYTF. CDR3 in DNA: TGCGCCAGCAGCTTGGGGGACTTCAACTATGGCTACACCTTC.

Worth noting for this clone: This sample also contains other DNA sequences that code for the same CDR3. The chain combines TRBV15 with TRBJ2-2; 9 bases map to TRBD2. Germline lookup yields CDR1 LNHNV and CDR2 YYDKDF (reference sequence). The CDR3 spans 16 residues. V dropped 0 bases and J dropped 1; count of bases not matched to a gene: 0. The chain's CDR3 is CATSRDSGRNTGELFF. The CDR3 nucleotides are TGTGCCACCAGCAGAGATAGCGGGAGGAACACCGGGGAGCTGTTTTTT.

The chain couples TRBV12-3 or TRBV12-4 to TRBJ1-1; D uncertain. This CDR3 has 13 residues. V was shortened by 4 bases and J by 2 bases, with 8 bases between the two germline ends. CDR3: CASSWVQNTEAFF. The CDR3 bases are TGTGCCAGCAGTTGGGTCCAAAACACTGAAGCTTTCTTT.

V and J are TRBV27 and TRBJ1-5, with D unresolved. The V and J ends lost 5 bases and 0 bases respectively, with 11 bases between them. Germline CDR1 and CDR2: MNHEY and SMNVEV (reference sequence). This CDR3 comprises 15 residues. CDR3 loop: CASSPSRSSNQPQHF. CDR3 in DNA: TGTGCCAGCAGTCCCAGCCGGAGTAGCAATCAGCCCCAGCATTTT.

This chain connects TRBV11-2 to TRBJ2-7; 13 bases line up with TRBD2. Germline CDR1 SGHAT, CDR2 FQNNGV. J gave up 6 bases and V 7 bases, and 6 bases lay outside the gene matches. This CDR3 region has 14 residues. This chain's CDR3 is CASTRTSGRTEQYF. The CDR3, as DNA: TGTGCCAGCACCCGGACTAGCGGGAGAACCGAGCAGTACTTC.

The chain is built from TRBV3-1 (or the pseudogene TRBV3-2) and TRBJ2-3; possibly TRBD1 for D (5 bases). Per the germline V gene, CDR1 is LGHDT and CDR2 is YNNKEL (reference sequence). The CDR3 is 15 residues long. V was trimmed by 1 base and J by 4 bases, leaving 12 bases between them. The CDR3 here is CASSQGAGIADTQYF. The CDR3 DNA sequence: TGTGCCAGCAGCCAAGGGGCAGGGATCGCAGATACGCAGTATTTT.

The rearrangement uses TRBV6-5 and TRBJ2-7; D possibly corresponds to TRBD2 (5 bases). V was shortened by 6 bases and J by 3 bases, with 15 bases between the two germline ends. The CDR3 consists of 14 residues. Per germline, CDR1 MNHEY and CDR2 SVGAGI. CDR3 loop: CASRDGGTLYEQYF. The CDR3 nucleotides are TGTGCCAGCAGAGACGGAGGAACCCTCTACGAGCAGTACTTC.

This chain joins TRBV30 and TRBJ2-5, with 9 bases aligning to TRBD2. Germline CDR1 and CDR2: GTSNPN and SVGIG (reference sequence). This CDR3 is built from 11 residues. The junction had 0 bases not matched to a gene; V was cut back by 5 bases and J by 5 bases. The CDR3 sequence is CAWGLAETQYF. CDR3 DNA sequence: TGTGCCTGGGGACTAGCGGAGACCCAGTACTTC.

This clone turned up a few times. V usage is TRBV5-4 and J usage is TRBJ2-2; D may be TRBD1 or TRBD2 (5 bases each). The germline gives CDR1 SGHNT, CDR2 YYREEE (reference sequence). V shed 1 base and J shed 5 bases, with 9 bases lying between them. CDR3 length: 14 residues. The CDR3 spells CASSLRGVTGELFF. The DNA of the CDR3 is TGTGCCAGCAGCTTGAGGGGAGTGACCGGGGAGCTGTTTTTT.

The chain combines TRBV13 with TRBJ2-1, with a tentative D call TRBD1 (6 bases). CDR1 is PRHDT, CDR2 FYEKMQ, per germline (reference sequence). The CDR3 covers 20 residues. Trimming stripped 3 bases from V and 7 bases from J, with 31 bases between. The CDR3 here is CASSFFRLADEVGQGNEQFF. CDR3 in DNA: TGTGCCAGCAGCTTTTTTCGACTGGCGGATGAGGTCGGGCAGGGGAATGAGCAGTTCTTC. The full variable domain, its missing parts supplied by reference TRBV13 and TRBJ2-1, is AAGVIQSPRHLIKEKRETATLKCYPIPRHDTVYWYQQGPGQDPQFLISFYEKMQSDKGSIPDRFSAQQFSDYHSELNMSSLELGDSALYFCASSFFRLADEVGQGNEQFFGPGTRLTVL.

V and J are TRBV7-9 and TRBJ1-2; 10 bases are a match to TRBD1. Looked up from germline, CDR1 is SEHNR and CDR2 is FQNEAQ (reference sequence). The CDR3 extends over 14 amino acids. The V and J ends lost 7 bases and 8 bases, in that order; junction bases with no gene match: 10. The CDR3 loop reads CASNPGQGKGGYTF. The CDR3 coding sequence is TGTGCCAGCAACCCGGGACAGGGGAAGGGAGGCTACACCTTC. Full variable domain (missing parts from reference TRBV7-9 and TRBJ1-2): DTGVSQNPRHKITKRGQNVTFRCDPISEHNRLYWYRQTLGQGPEFLTYFQNEAQLEKSRLLSDRFSAERPKGSFSTLEIQRTEQGDSAMYLCASNPGQGKGGYTFGSGTRLTVV.

This clone was seen more than once but under ten times. This sequence joins TRBV6-5 and TRBJ2-5; D remains unclear. Germline values: CDR1 MNHEY, CDR2 SVGAGI. This CDR3 has 12 residues. The CDR3 DNA reads as TGTGGGGTCCATCGGTACCAAGAGACCCAGTACTTC. It yields the protein CGVHRYQETQYF.

This chain uses TRBV25-1 with TRBJ1-2, with D possibly TRBD1 on 6 matching bases. CDR1 is MGHDK, CDR2 SYGVNS, per germline. The CDR3 contains 13 residues. Trimming pared 6 bases from V and 4 bases from J, leaving 12 bases between. CDR3 coding DNA: TGTGCCAGCAGCCGCACAGGGATCTATGGCTACACCTTC. Translated: CASSRTGIYGYTF.